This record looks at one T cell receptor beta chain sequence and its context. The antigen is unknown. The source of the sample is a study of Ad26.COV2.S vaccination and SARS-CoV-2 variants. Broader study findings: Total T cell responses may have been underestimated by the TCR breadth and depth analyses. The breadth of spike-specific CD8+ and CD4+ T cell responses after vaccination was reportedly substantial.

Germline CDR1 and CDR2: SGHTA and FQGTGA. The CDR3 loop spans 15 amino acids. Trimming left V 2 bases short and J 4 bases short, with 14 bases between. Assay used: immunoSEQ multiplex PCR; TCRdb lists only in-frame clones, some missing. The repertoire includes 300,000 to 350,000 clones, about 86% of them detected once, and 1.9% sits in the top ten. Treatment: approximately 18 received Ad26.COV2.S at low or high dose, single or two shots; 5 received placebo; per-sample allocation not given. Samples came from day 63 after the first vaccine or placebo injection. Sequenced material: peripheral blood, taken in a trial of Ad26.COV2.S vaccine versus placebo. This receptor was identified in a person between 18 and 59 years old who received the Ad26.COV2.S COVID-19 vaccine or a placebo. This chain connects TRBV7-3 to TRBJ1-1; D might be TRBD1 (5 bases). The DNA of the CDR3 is TGTGCCAGCAGCTTAGGGCGGGGCCGGCTCACTGAAGCTTTCTTT. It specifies CASSLGRGRLTEAFF.